The T cell receptor (beta chain) under discussion was sequenced for a study of shared clonotypes between healthy human individuals. The naive CD8 fraction comprised CD45RO-negative cells positively selected for CCR7 and excluded terminally differentiated effector memory CD45RA+ cells. The germline V gene encodes CDR1 SGHRS and CDR2 YFSETQ. V lost 0 bases to trimming and J lost 4 bases; unmatched junction nucleotides: 6. The CDR3 has 15 residues. Libraries were prepared by immunoSEQ multiplex PCR; TCRdb keeps only in-frame clonotypes and omits some of them. The sample records about 2.1 million clones, under 95% being singletons. Points from the study as a whole: Even with large depth, rarefaction showed that sorted-subset sequencing was incomplete.

Remarks on this clone: What it recognizes is unknown.

Sequencing was carried out using naive CD8+ T cells from PBMCs. This TCR was sampled from a man aged 18 to 35 in good health. Some clones in this sample may be carry-over from other donors' samples. The chain joins TRBV5-1 to TRBJ2-7; 8 bases align to TRBD1. In nucleotides, the CDR3 is TGCGCCAGCAGCTTGGTCTCCGACAGGGGTTACGAGCAGTACTTC. Its protein is CASSLVSDRGYEQYF.